The entry below describes one TCR beta chain. As yet, its antigen is unknown. The trim removed 3 bases at V and 7 bases at J, leaving 3 bases unmatched. Germline CDR1 and CDR2: SGDLS and YYNGEE. The CDR3 is made up of 15 amino acids. The primer mix had 60 Vbeta and 13 Jbeta primers. Data came from immunoSEQ multiplex PCR; TCRdb stores just in-frame clones and leaves some out. The sample holds 250,000 to 350,000 clones; just over 85% are singletons and the top ten take around 3.7%. The source of the sample is a study of cytomegalovirus exposure and HLA in healthy donors. Study-level findings and limits: As a later analysis revealed, the rate of TCR association differed by HLA locus, with DRB1 most and HLA-C fewest.

The TCR sequence derives from a man aged 40-55 years in good health and CMV-seropositive. The sequencing input was PBMCs. The rearrangement uses TRBV9 and TRBJ2-1; 14 nucleotides match TRBD2. CDR3: CASSARLAGGNEQFF. Written as DNA, the CDR3 is TGTGCCAGCAGCGCCAGACTAGCGGGGGGGAATGAGCAGTTCTTC.